Below, 4 T cell receptor beta chains from the same sample are listed, as sequenced in a study of cytomegalovirus exposure and HLA in healthy donors. PCR was performed using 60 Vbeta and 13 Jbeta primers. Profiled with immunoSEQ multiplex PCR; TCRdb holds only in-frame clones, not every one. The top ten clones hold about 6% of a sample with tens of thousands of clones, about 80% of them seen once. The material sequenced was PBMCs. All receptors derive from a man over 45 in good health and CMV-seronegative.

The chain joins TRBV5-1 to TRBJ1-2; D call uncertain. Germline-derived CDR1 and CDR2 are SGHRS and YFSETQ. Trimming cost V 5 bases and J 0 bases, with 11 bases left between them. CDR3 length: 14 amino acids. The CDR3 protein is CASSLSVANYGYTF. The CDR3, as DNA: TGCGCCAGCAGTCTCTCGGTAGCTAACTATGGCTACACCTTC.

V and J are TRBV19 and TRBJ1-5, with D perhaps TRBD1 (6 bases). Germline V gene lookup returns CDR1 LNHDA and CDR2 SQIVND (reference sequence). The CDR3 consists of 15 residues. V was shortened by 1 base and J by 0 bases, with 7 bases between the two germline ends. CDR3 amino acids: CASSIGDNSNQPQHF. CDR3 in DNA: TGTGCCAGTAGTATAGGGGACAATAGCAATCAGCCCCAGCATTTT.

This clone has a single count. This rearrangement joins TRBV9 to TRBJ1-1, with TRBD1 matching over 7 bases. This CDR3 region has 16 residues. Trimming removed 4 bases from V and 0 bases from J; junction bases left unmatched: 9. Germline V gene data show CDR1 as SGDLS and CDR2 as YYNGEE. CDR3 residues: CASSLSQGGMNTEAFF. The CDR3 bases are TGTGCCAGCAGCCTTTCACAAGGGGGCATGAACACTGAAGCTTTCTTT.

This clone came up a few times. The V gene is TRBV7-2, the J gene TRBJ2-3, with 9 bases matching TRBD2. CDR1 SGHTA and CDR2 FQGNSA come from the germline V gene. The CDR3 is 16 residues long. The V segment lost 5 bases and the J segment 5 bases; nucleotides outside the gene matches: 11. CDR3 sequence reads: CASSPSISSGEDTQYF. The DNA of the CDR3 is TGTGCCAGCAGCCCCAGCATTTCTAGCGGGGAAGATACGCAGTATTTT.